The T cell receptor (beta chain) under discussion was sequenced for a study of shared clonotypes between healthy human individuals. Measured with immunoSEQ multiplex PCR; TCRdb has only the in-frame clones, and not every one. The sample records about half a million clones, roughly 80% being singletons. General study results and limits: Few donors limited the genetic and exposure-history diversity represented.

The CDR3 totals 15 residues. Germline V gene lookup returns CDR1 MNHNY and CDR2 SVGAGI (reference sequence). The J segment lost 7 bases and the V segment lost 4 bases, leaving 6 bases of the junction unmatched. Note on this clone: What it binds is not known.

All participating donors were Caucasian adults from Nashville, Tennessee. The chain couples TRBV6-6 to TRBJ2-2, with 10 bases identical to TRBD2. The clonotype was recovered from a woman between 35 and 50 years old in good health. Some clones in this sample may be carry-over from other donors' samples. Material: PBMCs. In nucleotides, the CDR3 is TGTGCCAGCAGTTCGCTAGCGGGAGCGAACGGGGAGCTGTTTTTT. Its protein product is CASSSLAGANGELFF.